Below, 24 T cell receptor beta chains from the same sample are listed, as sequenced in a study of T cell repertoires in cytomegalovirus infection. One entry per CDR3 protein, called by TCRdb with MiXCR from the reads. The repertoire holds fewer than 85,000 distinct CDR3 sequences, with around 3.8% as singletons. The specimen was PBMCs. The receptors derive from a human donor in good health (CMV status not recorded). Some clones in this sample may be carry-over from other donors' samples.

The CDR3 loop is CASSYPGVTNEKLFF. The CDR3 bases are TGTGCCAGCAGTTACCCGGGGGTAACTAATGAAAAACTGTTTTTT. The chain links TRBV6-6 to TRBJ1-4; maybe TRBD1 (5 bases). CDR3 length: 15 amino acids. V lost 2 bases and J lost 1, with 8 bases in between. Per the germline V gene, CDR1 is MNHNY and CDR2 is SVGAGI (reference sequence).

This clonotype has ten or more counts. The chain carries TRBV7-2 and TRBJ2-5, with TRBD1 identical over 7 bases. This CDR3 is built from 13 residues. Trimming at V came to 4 bases and at J to 4 bases, leaving 3 bases not matched to a gene. Germline CDR1 SGHTA, CDR2 FQGNSA. As DNA, the CDR3 is TGTGCCAGCAGCTCTGGGACAGTAGAGACCCAGTACTTC. Amino acid sequence: CASSSGTVETQYF.

This clonotype has ten or more counts. The chain has TRBV12-3 or TRBV12-4 and TRBJ2-2, with D tentatively TRBD2 (5 bases). This CDR3 region has 14 residues. Trimming cost V 5 bases and J 6 bases, with 13 bases left between them. The CDR3: CASSENSVPGELFF. The CDR3, as DNA: TGTGCCAGCAGTGAAAATAGCGTACCCGGGGAGCTGTTTTTT.

This clonotype was recorded at least ten times. V is TRBV20-1 and J is TRBJ2-7, with 9 positions matching TRBD1. CDR1 is DFQATT, CDR2 SNEGSKA, per germline (reference sequence). J gave up 7 bases and V 5 bases, and 12 bases lay outside the gene matches. The CDR3 runs 14 residues. CDR3 sequence: CSARSGDRVREQYF. The CDR3 DNA reads TGCAGTGCTCGATCCGGGGACAGGGTAAGGGAGCAGTACTTC.

This clonotype showed up many times. The rearrangement links TRBV7-2 to TRBJ1-2; TRBD1 is a possible D gene (5 bases). Germline V gene sequence: CDR1 SGHTA, CDR2 FQGNSA. The length of the CDR3 is 14 residues. The V and J ends lost 7 bases and 8 bases respectively, with 20 bases between them. The CDR3 here is CASTPVGTGKGYTF. Here the CDR3 DNA reads TGTGCCAGCACCCCCGTTGGGACTGGAAAGGGCTACACCTTC.

This clonotype was counted many times. The chain recombines TRBV7-2 with TRBJ1-2; 7 nucleotides align to TRBD1. The CDR3 is 13 residues long. The trim removed 3 bases at V and 8 bases at J, leaving 6 bases unmatched. Germline-derived CDR1 and CDR2 are SGHTA and FQGNSA. DNA for the CDR3: TGTGCCAGCAGCTTGGAGGGGGCTAAAGGCTACACCTTC. Translating it yields CASSLEGAKGYTF.

This clonotype was detected many times. The chain recombines TRBV7-6 with TRBJ2-5; TRBD2 is a possible D gene (6 bases). Germline V gene data show CDR1 as SGHVS and CDR2 as FNYEAQ. The CDR3 totals 16 residues. Trimming removed 5 bases at V and 3 bases at J, with 19 bases between. CDR3 sequence (DNA): TGTGCCAGCAGCCAACTGCTTGGACGGGGGAAAGAGACCCAGTACTTC. Translating it yields CASSQLLGRGKETQYF. Supplemented by reference TRBV7-6 and TRBJ2-5, the full variable domain reads GAGVSQSPRYKVTKRGQDVALRCDPISGHVSLYWYRQALGQGPEFLTYFNYEAQQDKSGLPNDRFSAERPEGSISTLTIQRTEQRDSAMYRCASSQLLGRGKETQYFGPGTRLLVL.

This clonotype came up many times. The chain uses TRBV7-2 and TRBJ1-4; TRBD1 might be the D (6 bases). The CDR3 sequence is 17 residues long. V lost 3 bases and J lost 3, with 17 bases in between. Germline V gives CDR1 SGHTA, CDR2 FQGNSA. The DNA for the CDR3 is TGTGCCAGCAGCTTGCAAGGGGGGGCGAGAGCTAATGAAAAACTGTTTTTT. Encoded protein: CASSLQGGARANEKLFF.

This chain connects TRBV7-6 to TRBJ2-5; D not certain. V gave up 4 bases and J gave up 4 bases, with 7 bases separating them. The CDR3 is 12 amino acids. Germline CDR1 SGHVS, CDR2 FNYEAQ. CDR3 sequence: CASSSSGETQYF. DNA for the CDR3: TGTGCCAGCAGCTCGTCAGGAGAGACCCAGTACTTC.

In this sample, this clonotype turned up many times. CDR3 sequence (DNA): TGTGCCAGCAGCCTTGGACCCGACGTGCCCAATGAGCAGTTCTTC. It codes for CASSLGPDVPNEQFF. This chain links TRBV7-8 with TRBJ2-1, with D unclear. Trimming pared 5 bases from V and 6 bases from J, leaving 17 bases between. CDR3 length: 15 residues. Germline CDR1 SGHVS, CDR2 FQNEAQ.

This clonotype was observed at least ten times. The rearrangement joins TRBV7-9 to TRBJ2-5; D not resolved. This CDR3 has 14 amino acids. Trimming took 1 base from V and 1 from J, leaving 7 bases between them. The germline V gene has CDR1 SEHNR and CDR2 FQNEAQ (reference sequence). The CDR3, as DNA: TGTGCCAGCAGCTTAGGCTCAATCCAAGAGACCCAGTACTTC. It encodes CASSLGSIQETQYF. Together with reference TRBV7-9 and TRBJ2-5, the CDR3 gives the full variable domain: DTGVSQNPRHKITKRGQNVTFRCDPISEHNRLYWYRQTLGQGPEFLTYFQNEAQLEKSRLLSDRFSAERPKGSFSTLEIQRTEQGDSAMYLCASSLGSIQETQYFGPGTRLLVL.

This clonotype was seen at least ten times. The chain has TRBV29-1 and TRBJ1-5, with D tentatively TRBD1 (5 bases). Germline-derived CDR1 and CDR2 are SQVTM and ANQGSEA. The CDR3 loop spans 13 amino acids. V was clipped by 4 bases and J by 4 bases, with 11 bases between them. The CDR3 sequence: CSVAWGPNQPQHF. CDR3 DNA: TGCAGCGTTGCCTGGGGCCCTAATCAGCCCCAGCATTTT.

This clonotype was picked up many times. The chain joins TRBV7-4 to TRBJ2-7; possibly TRBD1 or TRBD2 for D (5 bases each). Trimming removed 0 bases from V and 12 bases from J, with 15 bases in between. Germline V lookup: CDR1 SGHVT, CDR2 SQSDAQ. The CDR3 spans 13 residues. This chain's CDR3 is CASSLAGTTEAYF. The DNA of the CDR3 is TGTGCCAGCAGCTTAGCCGGGACGACTGAAGCGTACTTC.

This clonotype was counted at least ten times. V usage is TRBV7-3 and J usage is TRBJ2-1; 12 positions agree with TRBD2. The germline V gene has CDR1 SGHTA and CDR2 FQGTGA. This CDR3 is built from 17 residues. After removal of 1 base from V and 8 bases from J, the junction contained 9 bases not matched to a gene. CDR3 in DNA: TGTGCCAGCAGCTTAAGGGCTAGCGGGAGGGGAGGGGATGAGCAGTTCTTC. Protein product: CASSLRASGRGGDEQFF. The complete variable domain, with remaining parts taken from reference TRBV7-3 and TRBJ2-1, reads GAGVSQTPSNKVTEKGKYVELRCDPISGHTALYWYRQSLGQGPEFLIYFQGTGAADDSGLPNDRFFAVRPEGSVSTLKIQRTERGDSAVYLCASSLRASGRGGDEQFFGPGTRLTVL.

This clonotype occurred many times. This sequence joins TRBV30 and TRBJ1-1, with D unclear. The germline V gene has CDR1 GTSNPN and CDR2 SVGIG (reference sequence). Trimming took 3 bases from V and 1 from J, leaving 12 bases between them. The CDR3 is made up of 14 amino acids. CDR3 in DNA: TGTGCCTGGAGCTTCTCGGGGTGGAACACTGAAGCTTTCTTT. It encodes CAWSFSGWNTEAFF.

The sample holds many counts of this clonotype. V gene TRBV28 combines with J gene TRBJ1-5; the match to TRBD1 covers 7 bases. V lost 5 bases to trimming and J lost 5 bases; unmatched junction nucleotides: 6. The CDR3 consists of 14 residues. The germline gives CDR1 MDHEN, CDR2 SYDVKM. CDR3 region: CASSPTGQYQPQHF. DNA of the CDR3: TGTGCCAGCAGTCCGACAGGGCAATATCAGCCCCAGCATTTT.

There are a few counts of this clonotype. The chain joins TRBV20-1 to TRBJ2-2; TRBD1 aligns across 7 bases. V dropped 3 bases and J dropped 5; count of bases not matched to a gene: 9. Germline CDR1 reads DFQATT; CDR2 reads SNEGSKA (reference sequence). CDR3 size: 15 residues. CDR3 nucleotide sequence: TGCAGTGCTAGCCCCCGAGGGGGCGCAACCGGGGAGCTGTTTTTT. This sequence encodes CSASPRGGATGELFF.

Ten or more counts support this clonotype. The rearrangement links TRBV7-4 to TRBJ2-1; D unresolved. CDR1 SGHVT and CDR2 SQSDAQ come from the germline V gene. CDR3 size: 16 residues. V lost 5 bases and J 0 bases, leaving 14 bases between the germline ends. CDR3 sequence reads: CASSPRGGCSYNEQFF. DNA of the CDR3: TGTGCCAGCAGCCCCCGCGGTGGGTGCTCCTACAATGAGCAGTTCTTC. Full variable domain (outside the CDR3, taken from reference TRBV7-4 and TRBJ2-1): GAGVSQSPRYKVAKRGRDVALRCDSISGHVTLYWYRQTLGQGSEVLTYSQSDAQRDKSGRPSGRFSAERPERSVSTLKIQRTEQGDSAVYLCASSPRGGCSYNEQFFGPGTRLTVL.

This clonotype was seen at least ten times. J is TRBJ2-5 and V is TRBV28; no reliable D call. CDR3 length: 12 amino acids. The germline V gene encodes CDR1 MDHEN and CDR2 SYDVKM. Deletions cut 5 bases from V and 5 bases from J, with 9 bases between. The CDR3 loop is CASSPLSETQYF. The CDR3 nucleotides are TGTGCCAGCAGTCCCCTCTCTGAGACCCAGTACTTC.

This clonotype was picked up many times. The rearrangement uses TRBV7-8 and TRBJ1-2; 7 positions agree with TRBD1. V was pared by 1 base and J by 5 bases, with 10 bases of the junction left unmatched. Germline-derived CDR1 and CDR2 are SGHVS and FQNEAQ. This CDR3 has 16 residues. The CDR3 reads CASSLGFQGGLYGYTF. CDR3 bases: TGTGCCAGCAGCTTAGGTTTTCAGGGGGGCTTGTATGGCTACACCTTC.

This clonotype was found many times. The CDR3 DNA follows: TGTGCCAGCAGCCGCAGTGGGGCGGGGGGGCTTGAGACCCAGTACTTC. Its protein product is CASSRSGAGGLETQYF. The chain carries TRBV7-2 and TRBJ2-5; TRBD2 agrees at 9 bases. The CDR3 consists of 16 residues. Germline assignment: CDR1 SGHTA and CDR2 FQGNSA. The ends lost 5 bases at V and 5 bases at J; junction bases unmatched: 12.

This clonotype has a count of ten or more. The chain is built from TRBV12-3 or TRBV12-4 and TRBJ1-1; D is ambiguous. Trimming cost V 6 bases and J 1 base, with 3 bases left between them. The CDR3 runs to 11 residues. The CDR3 region is CASSRNTEAFF. The CDR3 DNA follows: TGTGCCAGCAGCAGGAACACTGAAGCTTTCTTT.

Many counts were recorded for this clonotype. This chain connects TRBV14 to TRBJ2-3; 7 bases map to TRBD1. This CDR3 is 14 amino acids long. J lost 4 bases, V lost 2 bases, and 3 bases had no gene match. Per germline, CDR1 SGHDN and CDR2 FVKESK. The CDR3 nucleotides are TGTGCCAGCAGCCAAAACAGGGGATCAGATACGCAGTATTTT. This encodes CASSQNRGSDTQYF.

This clonotype has ten or more counts. The V and J genes are TRBV7-2 and TRBJ2-1; D may be TRBD1 or TRBD2 (6 bases each). The CDR3 has 13 residues. Trimming stripped 7 bases from V and 9 bases from J, with 16 bases between. Germline CDR1 and CDR2: SGHTA and FQGNSA. This chain's CDR3 is CASTRGGPFEQFF. CDR3 coding DNA: TGTGCCAGCACCCGTGGGGGGCCGTTTGAGCAGTTCTTC.